The source of this T cell receptor beta chain is a study of technical replicates of blood from several donors. The V gene lost 5 bases and the J gene lost 7 bases, with 18 bases spanning the gap. The CDR3 covers 14 residues. Germline V gene sequence: CDR1 SGHTA, CDR2 FQGTGA. Produced via immunoSEQ multiplex PCR; TCRdb's table is partial and in-frame only. The repertoire has about 88,000 clones, about 90% of them found once; the top ten carry roughly 0.25%. Sequencing was done on a sample of T cells isolated from PBMCs. The chain carries TRBV7-3 and TRBJ2-7; unclear D gene. The source of this sequence is a human donor in good health. For the CDR3, the DNA is TGTGCCAGCAGCCCCAATTCCGGTGTGGAGGAGCAGTACTTC. Protein: CASSPNSGVEEQYF.